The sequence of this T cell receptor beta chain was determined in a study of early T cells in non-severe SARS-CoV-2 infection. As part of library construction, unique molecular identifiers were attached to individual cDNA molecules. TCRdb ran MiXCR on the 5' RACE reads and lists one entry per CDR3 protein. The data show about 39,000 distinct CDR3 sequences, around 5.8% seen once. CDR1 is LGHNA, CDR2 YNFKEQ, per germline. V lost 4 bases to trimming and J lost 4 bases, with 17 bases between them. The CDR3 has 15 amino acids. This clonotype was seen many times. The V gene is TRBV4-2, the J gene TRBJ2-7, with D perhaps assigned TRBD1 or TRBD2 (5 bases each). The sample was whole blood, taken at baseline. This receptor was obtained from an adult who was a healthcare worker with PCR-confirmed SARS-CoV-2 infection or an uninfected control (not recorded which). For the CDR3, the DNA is TGTGCCAGCAGCCTCGGGGCCGATCCTTTGTACGAGCAGTACTTC. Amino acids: CASSLGADPLYEQYF.